This T cell receptor beta chain originates from a study of cytomegalovirus exposure and HLA in healthy donors. General study points: In all likelihood, a cluster of highly shared sequence variants was a sequencing artifact. According to reports, the classifier identified cytomegalovirus status with high specificity and sensitivity.

PCR amplification relied on 60 Vbeta primers (plus 13 Jbeta primers). Assay: immunoSEQ multiplex PCR; the TCRdb copy retains only in-frame clones and omits some. The sample gives roughly 140,000 clones, approximately 70% of which show up once; roughly 1.7% is in the top ten. Note on this clone: Its antigen is currently unknown.

Germline CDR1 reads SGHAT; CDR2 reads FQNNGV. The CDR3 sequence is 15 residues long. The germline V and J ends were trimmed by 3 bases and 4 bases, with 15 bases remaining between them. The origin of this receptor is a woman aged 30 to 39 in good health and CMV-seronegative. Sequenced: PBMCs. V is TRBV11-2 and J is TRBJ1-1, with D tentatively TRBD1 (6 bases). For the CDR3, the DNA is TGTGCCAGCAGCTTTGGGGCAGGGGAGGGCACTGAAGCTTTCTTT. Amino acids: CASSFGAGEGTEAFF.